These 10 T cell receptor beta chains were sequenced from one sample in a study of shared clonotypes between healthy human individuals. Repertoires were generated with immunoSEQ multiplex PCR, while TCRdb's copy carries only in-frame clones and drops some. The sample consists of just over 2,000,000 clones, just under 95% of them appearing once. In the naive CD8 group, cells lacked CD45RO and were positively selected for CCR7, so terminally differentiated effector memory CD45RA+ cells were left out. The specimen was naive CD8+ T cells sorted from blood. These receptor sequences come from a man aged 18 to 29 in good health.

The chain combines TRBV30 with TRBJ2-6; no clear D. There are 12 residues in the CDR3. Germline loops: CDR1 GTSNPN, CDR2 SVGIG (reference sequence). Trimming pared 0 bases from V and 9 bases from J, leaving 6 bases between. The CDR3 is CAWSVLLNVLTF. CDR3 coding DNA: TGTGCCTGGAGTGTATTACTCAACGTCCTGACTTTC.

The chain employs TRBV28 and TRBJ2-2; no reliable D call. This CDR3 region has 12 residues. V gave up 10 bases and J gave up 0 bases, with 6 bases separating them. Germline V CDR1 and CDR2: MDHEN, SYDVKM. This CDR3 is CAISANTGELFF. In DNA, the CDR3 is TGTGCCATTTCGGCGAACACCGGGGAGCTGTTTTTT.

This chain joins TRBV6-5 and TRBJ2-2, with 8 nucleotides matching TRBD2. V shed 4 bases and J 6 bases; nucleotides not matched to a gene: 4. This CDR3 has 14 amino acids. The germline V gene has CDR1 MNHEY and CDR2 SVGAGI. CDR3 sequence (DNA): TGTGCCAGCAGTTTAGGGACTAGACCCGGGGAGCTGTTTTTT. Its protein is CASSLGTRPGELFF.

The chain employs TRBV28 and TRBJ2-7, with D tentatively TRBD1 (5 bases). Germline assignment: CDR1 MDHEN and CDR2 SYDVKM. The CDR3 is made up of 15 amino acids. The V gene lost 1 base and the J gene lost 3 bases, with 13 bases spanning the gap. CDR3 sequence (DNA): TGTGCCAGCAGTTTATCGTGGGGCCCCCACTACGAGCAGTACTTC. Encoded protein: CASSLSWGPHYEQYF.

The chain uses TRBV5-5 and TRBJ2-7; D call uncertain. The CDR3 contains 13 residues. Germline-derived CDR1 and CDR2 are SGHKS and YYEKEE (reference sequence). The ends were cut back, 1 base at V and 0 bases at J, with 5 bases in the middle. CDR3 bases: TGTGCCAGCAGCTTGTTCAGCTCCTACGAGCAGTACTTC. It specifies CASSLFSSYEQYF. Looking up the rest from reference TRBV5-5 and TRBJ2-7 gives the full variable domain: DAGVTQSPTHLIKTRGQQVTLRCSPISGHKSVSWYQQVLGQGPQFIFQYYEKEERGRGNFPDRFSARQFPNYSSELNVNALLLGDSALYLCASSLFSSYEQYFGPGTRLTVT.

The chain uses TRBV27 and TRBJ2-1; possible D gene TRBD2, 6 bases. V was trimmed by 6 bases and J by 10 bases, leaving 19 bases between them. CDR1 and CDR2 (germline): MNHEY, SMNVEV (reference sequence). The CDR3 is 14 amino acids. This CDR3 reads CASSTITSFHEQFF. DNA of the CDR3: TGTGCCAGCAGCACTATTACTAGCTTCCACGAGCAGTTCTTC.

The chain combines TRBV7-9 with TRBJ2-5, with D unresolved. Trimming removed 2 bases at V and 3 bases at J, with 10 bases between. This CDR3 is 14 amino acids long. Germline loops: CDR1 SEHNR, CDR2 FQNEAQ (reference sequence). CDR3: CASSLKSLEETQYF. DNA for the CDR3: TGTGCCAGCAGCTTAAAGAGTTTGGAAGAGACCCAGTACTTC.

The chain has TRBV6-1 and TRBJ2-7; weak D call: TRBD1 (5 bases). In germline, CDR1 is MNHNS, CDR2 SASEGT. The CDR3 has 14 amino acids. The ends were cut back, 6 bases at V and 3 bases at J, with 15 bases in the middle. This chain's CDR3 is CASRTKDNFYEQYF. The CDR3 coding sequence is TGTGCCAGCAGAACCAAGGACAATTTCTACGAGCAGTACTTC.

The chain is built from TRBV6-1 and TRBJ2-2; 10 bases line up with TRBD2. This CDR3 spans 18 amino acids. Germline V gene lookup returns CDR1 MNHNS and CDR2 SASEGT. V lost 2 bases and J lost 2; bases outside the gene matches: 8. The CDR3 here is CASSEYPSGGINTGELFF. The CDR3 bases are TGTGCCAGCAGTGAATACCCTAGCGGGGGCATAAACACCGGGGAGCTGTTTTTT.

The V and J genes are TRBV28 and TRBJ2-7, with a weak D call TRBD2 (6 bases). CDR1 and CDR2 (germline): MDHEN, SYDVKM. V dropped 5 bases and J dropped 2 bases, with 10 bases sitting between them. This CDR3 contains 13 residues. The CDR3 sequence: CASSPGVPYEQYF. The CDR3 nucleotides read TGTGCCAGCAGTCCGGGGGTCCCCTACGAGCAGTACTTC.